These 15 T cell receptor beta chains were sequenced from one sample in a study of Ad26.COV2.S vaccination and SARS-CoV-2 variants. Sequencing used immunoSEQ multiplex PCR; TCRdb keeps in-frame clones, though not all of them. The sample lists about 480,000 clones, roughly nine tenths seen once, with roughly 13% in the top ten. As to treatment: some 20 received Ad26.COV2.S at low or high dose, single or two shots; about 5 received placebo; per-sample allocation not given. Samples were taken on day 63 after the first vaccine or placebo injection. The specimen comprised peripheral blood, sampled in a trial of Ad26.COV2.S vaccine versus placebo. These receptors originate from a person aged 18-65 years who received the Ad26.COV2.S COVID-19 vaccine or a placebo.

The chain combines TRBV28 with TRBJ2-1, with TRBD1 matching over 8 bases. The CDR3 spans 14 residues. J lost 5 bases, V lost 8 bases, and 8 bases had no gene match. Germline-derived CDR1 and CDR2 are MDHEN and SYDVKM. The CDR3 DNA is TGTGCCAGCCCTGGGACAGGCGGCGACAATGAGCAGTTCTTC. Translated, it gives CASPGTGGDNEQFF.

The rearrangement uses TRBV4-2 and TRBJ2-1; the match to TRBD2 covers 11 bases. Germline loops: CDR1 LGHNA, CDR2 YNFKEQ. This CDR3 spans 15 amino acids. J was trimmed by 6 bases and V by 4 bases; bases with no gene match: 5. DNA of the CDR3: TGTGCCAGCAGCCGGGGACTAGCGGAACTCAATGAGCAGTTCTTC. Amino acid sequence: CASSRGLAELNEQFF.

This clone came up once. The chain links TRBV19 to TRBJ1-1; D gene unclear. This CDR3 contains 12 residues. Germline assignment: CDR1 LNHDA and CDR2 SQIVND (reference sequence). With 1 base removed from V and 10 bases from J, the gap between germline ends came to 10 bases. The CDR3 loop is CASSIASSGAFF. The CDR3 region has the DNA TGTGCCAGTAGTATAGCAAGTTCCGGAGCTTTCTTT.

The gene calls are TRBV5-4 and TRBJ2-1; D might be TRBD2 (5 bases). V gave up 0 bases and J gave up 7 bases, with 14 bases separating them. From germline, CDR1 is SGHNT and CDR2 YYREEE (reference sequence). The CDR3 has 15 residues. The CDR3, as DNA: TGTGCCAGCAGCTTGGATTTTTCCTCGGGGAATGAGCAGTTCTTC. Its translation: CASSLDFSSGNEQFF.

The chain carries TRBV27 and TRBJ2-7; 9 bases map to TRBD1. The CDR3 sequence is 15 residues long. V lost 2 bases to trimming and J lost 6 bases; unmatched junction nucleotides: 8. Germline lookup yields CDR1 MNHEY and CDR2 SMNVEV (reference sequence). This CDR3 is CASSLRDRVPGEQYF. The CDR3 coding sequence is TGTGCCAGCAGTTTACGGGACAGGGTTCCTGGCGAGCAGTACTTC.

This chain uses TRBV7-2 with TRBJ2-3, with D unresolved. Germline values: CDR1 SGHTA, CDR2 FQGNSA. V lost 5 bases and J lost 6, with 6 bases in between. This CDR3 is built from 11 residues. The CDR3 DNA reads TGTGCCAGCAGCCCCAAGGATACGCAGTATTTT. Protein product: CASSPKDTQYF.

The rearrangement uses TRBV7-9 and TRBJ2-3; D assignment may be TRBD1 or TRBD2 (6 bases each). V was clipped by 5 bases and J by 5 bases, with 20 bases between them. In germline, CDR1 is SEHNR, CDR2 FQNEAQ (reference sequence). The CDR3 is 16 residues long. The CDR3 DNA sequence: TGTGCCAGCAGCGGAGGGACACTGGGGGACCAAGATACGCAGTATTTT. Protein product: CASSGGTLGDQDTQYF.

This clone was detected only once. The chain is built from TRBV6-6 and TRBJ2-5; D is unclear. The CDR3 has 16 residues. Germline V lookup: CDR1 MNHNY, CDR2 SVGAGI (reference sequence). Trimming cost V 6 bases and J 2 bases, with 19 bases left between them. CDR3: CASSRVVVGKQETQYF. CDR3 nucleotide sequence: TGTGCCAGCAGCCGAGTCGTGGTGGGCAAACAAGAGACCCAGTACTTC.

The rearrangement joins TRBV7-8 to TRBJ2-5, with D unresolved. Per germline, CDR1 SGHVS and CDR2 FQNEAQ. The CDR3 runs to 12 residues. Trimming took 3 bases from V and 5 from J, leaving 7 bases between them. The CDR3: CASSLGIETQYF. The CDR3 DNA reads TGTGCCAGCAGCTTGGGTATTGAGACCCAGTACTTC. Full variable domain (remainder filled in from reference TRBV7-8 and TRBJ2-5): GAGVSQSPRYKVAKRGQDVALRCDPISGHVSLFWYQQALGQGPEFLTYFQNEAQLDKSGLPSDRFFAERPEGSVSTLKIQRTQQEDSAVYLCASSLGIETQYFGPGTRLLVL.

The chain has TRBV3-1 (or the pseudogene TRBV3-2) and TRBJ1-1; 10 positions match TRBD1. Germline V gene lookup returns CDR1 LGHDT and CDR2 YNNKEL (reference sequence). After removal of 2 bases from V and 6 bases from J, the junction contained 6 bases not matched to a gene. The CDR3 length is 15 residues. The CDR3 DNA reads TGTGCCAGCAGCCAATTGACAGGGGGCAGGGCTGAAGCTTTCTTT. Protein: CASSQLTGGRAEAFF.

The chain uses TRBV5-6 and TRBJ1-6; maybe TRBD1 (6 bases). V was pared by 4 bases and J by 7 bases, with 15 bases between. The germline gives CDR1 SGHDT, CDR2 YYEEEE. The CDR3 length is 15 residues. The CDR3 DNA reads TGTGCCAGCAGCCGCACTGGGACACCGAATTCACCCCTCCACTTT. Translation: CASSRTGTPNSPLHF.

The table lists this clone with a few counts. The chain employs TRBV27 and TRBJ2-1, with 9 bases lining up with TRBD2. The CDR3 length is 17 residues. V shed 5 bases, J shed 4 bases, and the junction held 12 bases outside the gene matches. Germline values: CDR1 MNHEY, CDR2 SMNVEV (reference sequence). DNA of the CDR3: TGTGCCAGCAGTCCCACCCTCAGCGGGAGGATTTACAATGAGCAGTTCTTC. Residues: CASSPTLSGRIYNEQFF.

The chain uses TRBV3-1 (or the pseudogene TRBV3-2) and TRBJ2-7; 9 bases are shared with TRBD2. The CDR3 runs to 16 residues. The junction had 6 bases not matched to a gene; V was cut back by 2 bases and J by 1 base. Germline assignment: CDR1 LGHDT and CDR2 YNNKEL (reference sequence). The CDR3 here is CASSQTTTSGSYEQYF. The CDR3 DNA reads as TGTGCCAGCAGCCAAACCACGACTAGCGGTTCCTACGAGCAGTACTTC.

The chain joins TRBV15 to TRBJ2-3; D is undetermined. The germline V and J ends were trimmed by 2 bases and 2 bases, with 11 bases remaining between them. This CDR3 comprises 15 residues. Germline V lookup: CDR1 LNHNV, CDR2 YYDKDF (reference sequence). This CDR3 is CATSRPPPPTDTQYF. In DNA, the CDR3 is TGTGCCACCAGCAGACCCCCGCCGCCCACAGATACGCAGTATTTT.

This CDR3 is CASCRGLGEDNEQFF. CDR3 coding DNA: TGTGCCAGTTGCCGAGGGCTAGGGGAAGACAATGAGCAGTTCTTC. The chain is built from TRBV19 and TRBJ2-1; perhaps D is TRBD1 or TRBD2 (5 bases each). The length of the CDR3 is 15 residues. V was shortened by 8 bases and J by 5 bases, with 19 bases between the two germline ends. Per germline, CDR1 LNHDA and CDR2 SQIVND (reference sequence).